These 22 T cell receptor beta chains were sequenced from one sample in a study of blood T cells in healthy people across ages. Primed by a sample-barcoded 5' primer and a J-beta primer mix, a second PCR proceeded for 7 to 11 cycles. TCRdb reanalysed the 5' RACE reads using MiXCR and keeps one entry per CDR3 protein. Among 1,500,000 or so distinct CDR3 sequences listed, roughly 64% were seen once. The source material was blood. The receptors were gathered from a man younger than 35 in good health.

This clonotype was counted once. CDR3 region: CSARDTADLFYEQYF. Here the CDR3 DNA reads TGCAGTGCTAGAGATACGGCGGATCTCTTTTACGAGCAGTACTTC. The chain links TRBV20-1 to TRBJ2-4; D is ambiguous. The J call may be wrong; the DNA end is better matched by TRBJ2-7. Germline lookup yields CDR1 DFQATT and CDR2 SNEGSKA (reference sequence). The CDR3 consists of 15 residues.

The V and J genes are TRBV20-1 and TRBJ2-1; 13 nucleotides line up with TRBD2. The germline CDR1 and CDR2 sequences are DFQATT and SNEGSKA (reference sequence). This CDR3 spans 19 amino acids. Trimming removed 1 base from V and 2 bases from J; junction bases left unmatched: 11. CDR3 loop: CSARVSDTSGRVAYNEQFF. The CDR3 coding sequence is TGCAGTGCTAGAGTCAGTGATACTAGCGGGAGGGTCGCCTACAATGAGCAGTTCTTC.

This clonotype was observed a few times. V and J are TRBV20-1 and TRBJ2-7; possibly TRBD1 or TRBD2 for D (5 bases each). Trimming cost V 1 base and J 3 bases, with 13 bases left between them. The CDR3 loop spans 14 amino acids. Per the germline V gene, CDR1 is DFQATT and CDR2 is SNEGSKA (reference sequence). CDR3 nucleotides: TGCAGTGCTAGAGTGCAGGGAGCATACTACGAGCAGTACTTC. Residues: CSARVQGAYYEQYF.

The rearrangement joins TRBV6-5 to TRBJ1-2; possible D gene TRBD1, 6 bases. Germline V gives CDR1 MNHEY, CDR2 SVGAGI. The CDR3 covers 14 residues. V dropped 5 bases and J dropped 6 bases, with 16 bases sitting between them. The CDR3 region has the DNA TGTGCCAGCAGTCGCCTCCGGGACAACGATGGCTACACCTTC. Its protein product is CASSRLRDNDGYTF.

Concerning this clonotype itself: The junction does not match germline at one end; this may be a read error. The CDR3 DNA reads as TGCAGTGCTGGAGACTTCTATTCATCCTATGGCTACACCTTC. Protein sequence: CSAGDFYSSYGYTF. The chain is built from TRBV20-1 and TRBJ1-2, with D unclear. Germline-derived CDR1 and CDR2 are DFQATT and SNEGSKA (reference sequence). This CDR3 region has 14 residues.

About this clonotype: The junction differs from germline at one of its ends, possibly a read error. The V gene is TRBV7-2, the J gene TRBJ1-2, with TRBD1 matching 9 bases. CDR3 size: 14 residues. The germline CDR1 and CDR2 sequences are SGHTA and FQGNSA. CDR3 residues: CASSYPGQGYDYTF. CDR3 nucleotides: TGTGCCAGCAGCTACCCGGGACAGGGCTATGACTACACCTTC.

CDR3 loop: CASSQQRTGLSSYNEQFF. CDR3 in DNA: TGCGCCAGCAGCCAACAGAGAACAGGACTGTCGTCCTACAATGAGCAGTTCTTC. The chain carries TRBV4-1 and TRBJ2-1; D tentatively fits TRBD1 or TRBD2 (5 bases each). The V end was cut by 2 bases, the J end by 1 base, with 18 bases between. The CDR3 extends over 18 amino acids. The germline V gene has CDR1 MGHRA and CDR2 YSYEKL.

This clonotype has just one count. The genes are TRBV6-2 or TRBV6-3 and TRBJ1-5; D not certain. Germline CDR1 and CDR2: MNHEY and SVGEGT. The CDR3 has 15 amino acids. Between the trimmed V and J ends, which lost 2 bases and 0 bases, there was a span of 8 bases. The CDR3: CASSYPGYSNQPQHF. CDR3 nucleotide sequence: TGTGCCAGCAGTTACCCCGGGTATAGCAATCAGCCCCAGCATTTT.

Comment on this clonotype: A read error may account for a junction end that differs from germline. This chain joins TRBV6-5 and TRBJ2-7, with unresolved D. Germline loops: CDR1 MNHEY, CDR2 SVGAGI. This CDR3 comprises 14 residues. The CDR3: CASSYRVSDYEQYF. Here the CDR3 DNA reads TGTGCCAGCAGTTACAGGGTCAGTGATTACGAGCAATACTTC.

V usage is TRBV29-1 and J usage is TRBJ1-1; 7 positions agree with TRBD1. The CDR3 length is 13 residues. Trimming took 7 bases from V and 1 from J; bases not matched to a gene: 6. Germline-derived CDR1 and CDR2 are SQVTM and ANQGSEA. This chain's CDR3 is CSEKDRKNTEAFF. Here the CDR3 DNA reads TGCAGCGAAAAGGACAGGAAGAACACTGAAGCTTTCTTT. The whole variable domain, filled in from reference TRBV29-1 and TRBJ1-1, reads SAVISQKPSRDICQRGTSLTIQCQVDSQVTMMFWYRQQPGQSLTLIATANQGSEATYESGFVIDKFPISRPNLTFSTLTVSNMSPEDSSIYLCSEKDRKNTEAFFGQGTRLTVV.

This chain uses TRBV29-1 with TRBJ2-3; 7 bases are a match to TRBD2. This CDR3 has 12 amino acids. CDR1 SQVTM and CDR2 ANQGSEA come from the germline V gene. V shed 4 bases, J shed 9 bases, and the junction held 7 bases outside the gene matches. The CDR3 DNA follows: TGCAGCGTTGGTGGGGGGGGGGAGACGCAGTATTTT. Protein sequence: CSVGGGGETQYF.

The chain uses TRBV3-1 and TRBJ1-2; 7 positions match TRBD1. Germline-derived CDR1 and CDR2 are LGHDT and YNNKEL (reference sequence). J lost 0 bases, V lost 8 bases, and 15 bases had no gene match. The CDR3 length is 17 residues. The CDR3: CASATGATGKPNYGYTF. The CDR3 DNA sequence: TGTGCCAGCGCCACAGGGGCCACCGGCAAACCTAACTATGGCTACACCTTC.

V gene TRBV29-1 combines with J gene TRBJ2-7, with D uncertain. The CDR3 spans 11 residues. The germline CDR1 and CDR2 sequences are SQVTM and ANQGSEA. Trimming took 3 bases from V and 4 from J, leaving 7 bases between them. The CDR3 nucleotides read TGCAGCGTTGACATTAATTACGAGCAGTACTTC. This gives the protein CSVDINYEQYF.

Regarding this clonotype: At one boundary the junction diverges from the germline segment, which might be a read error. J is TRBJ1-2 and V is TRBV4-1, with D hard to call. The CDR3 totals 15 residues. Germline CDR1 MGHRA, CDR2 YSYEKL. CDR3 DNA: TGCGCCAGCAACCAAGAGCGCCAGTTGATTTATGGCTACACCTTC. As protein: CASNQERQLIYGYTF.

The chain employs TRBV6-5 and TRBJ2-7, with 8 bases identical to TRBD1. J lost 6 bases, V lost 5 bases, and 12 bases had no gene match. Germline lookup yields CDR1 MNHEY and CDR2 SVGAGI. The CDR3 runs to 15 residues. CDR3 sequence: CASSTSRDRKSEQYF. DNA for the CDR3: TGTGCCAGCAGTACCAGCCGGGACAGGAAATCCGAGCAGTACTTC.

J is TRBJ2-7 and V is TRBV5-1; possible D gene TRBD2, 6 bases. With 0 bases removed from V and 2 bases from J, the gap between germline ends came to 21 bases. CDR3 length: 18 residues. Germline lookup yields CDR1 SGHRS and CDR2 YFSETQ. This chain's CDR3 is CASSLAPDYPSDPYEQYF. The CDR3 nucleotides are TGCGCCAGCAGCTTGGCCCCGGACTACCCCTCGGATCCCTACGAGCAGTACTTC.

This clonotype was observed a few times. This chain uses TRBV4-2 with TRBJ2-6; D gene unclear. V dropped 1 base and J dropped 0 bases, with 10 bases sitting between them. This CDR3 contains 17 residues. Germline lookup yields CDR1 LGHNA and CDR2 YNFKEQ. CDR3 nucleotide sequence: TGTGCCAGCAGCCAAGTCGACTCAAGCTCTGGGGCCAACGTCCTGACTTTC. It translates to CASSQVDSSSGANVLTF.

This chain links TRBV29-1 with TRBJ2-1; 10 nucleotides agree with TRBD2. The J segment lost 5 bases and the V segment lost 4 bases, leaving 2 bases of the junction unmatched. CDR3 length equals 13 residues. The germline CDR1 and CDR2 sequences are SQVTM and ANQGSEA. For the CDR3, the DNA is TGCAGCGTTGGCCTAGCGGGGGACAATGAGCAGTTCTTC. This codes for CSVGLAGDNEQFF.

The chain has TRBV20-1 and TRBJ2-6; 8 bases are a match to TRBD1. CDR1 is DFQATT, CDR2 SNEGSKA, per germline (reference sequence). This CDR3 is built from 18 residues. V lost 0 bases and J lost 1; bases outside the gene matches: 8. The CDR3: CSARDQSGQGSGANVLTF. DNA of the CDR3: TGCAGTGCTAGAGATCAGAGTGGACAGGGTTCTGGGGCCAACGTCCTGACTTTC.

The chain has TRBV20-1 and TRBJ2-7; D uncertain. The V gene's germline CDR1 is DFQATT and CDR2 SNEGSKA (reference sequence). The ends were cut back, 3 bases at V and 5 bases at J, with 8 bases in the middle. CDR3 length: 11 residues. The CDR3 here is CSASRANEQYF. In DNA, the CDR3 is TGCAGTGCTAGCCGGGCAAACGAGCAGTACTTC.

The chain combines TRBV12-3 or TRBV12-4 with TRBJ1-1; TRBD1 matches 9 bases. Unmatched junction bases numbered 8, after V lost 4 bases and J lost 5 bases. CDR3 length: 15 amino acids. CDR3 residues: CASSSPGQGLTEAFF. DNA of the CDR3: TGTGCCAGCAGTTCGCCGGGACAGGGTCTGACTGAAGCTTTCTTT.

This clonotype was seen at least ten times. A junction end diverges from the germline sequence, so it may reflect a read error. The chain has TRBV7-9 and TRBJ2-7; 9 nucleotides align to TRBD1. The length of the CDR3 is 14 residues. CDR1 and CDR2 from the germline V gene are SEHNR and FQNEAQ (reference sequence). The CDR3 here is CASSLAGTGYEQYF. CDR3 nucleotide sequence: TGTGCCAGCAGTTTAGCCGGGACAGGGTACGAGCAGTACTTC. Variable domain in full (rest from reference TRBV7-9 and TRBJ2-7): DTGVSQNPRHKITKRGQNVTFRCDPISEHNRLYWYRQTLGQGPEFLTYFQNEAQLEKSRLLSDRFSAERPKGSFSTLEIQRTEQGDSAMYLCASSLAGTGYEQYFGPGTRLTVT.